These 29 T cell receptor beta chains were sequenced from one sample in a study of cytomegalovirus exposure and HLA in healthy donors. Amplification used 60 Vbeta primers and 13 Jbeta primers. Sequencing was performed with immunoSEQ multiplex PCR; in TCRdb, only in-frame clones are kept and a portion is missing. There are tens of thousands of clones in the sample; around 74% occur only once, and roughly 6.3% lies in the top ten. What was sequenced was PBMCs. The receptors originated from a man aged 30 to 45 in good health and CMV-seronegative.

This clone has more than one count but fewer than ten. V usage is TRBV28 and J usage is TRBJ2-1; D gene unclear. The V and J ends lost 1 base and 6 bases respectively, with 19 bases between them. Germline V gene lookup returns CDR1 MDHEN and CDR2 SYDVKM. This CDR3 is 17 amino acids long. CDR3 in amino acids: CASSLFEVQPMINEQFF. The CDR3 coding sequence is TGTGCCAGCAGTTTATTTGAGGTACAACCCATGATCAATGAGCAGTTCTTC.

This clone was recorded a few times. The V and J genes are TRBV4-2 and TRBJ1-4; 9 bases are shared with TRBD1. Looked up from germline, CDR1 is LGHNA and CDR2 is YNFKEQ. V lost 3 bases to trimming and J lost 5 bases; unmatched junction nucleotides: 4. The CDR3 extends over 15 amino acids. The CDR3 loop reads CASSQGQGNNEKLFF. The CDR3, as DNA: TGTGCCAGCAGCCAGGGACAGGGAAACAATGAAAAACTGTTTTTT.

This chain links TRBV29-1 with TRBJ1-5; D is possibly TRBD1 (5 bases). This CDR3 comprises 15 residues. Per the germline V gene, CDR1 is SQVTM and CDR2 is ANQGSEA. V gave up 4 bases and J gave up 0 bases, with 13 bases separating them. The DNA for the CDR3 is TGCAGCGTTGCAGGGAACGGGTATAGCAATCAGCCCCAGCATTTT. Protein sequence: CSVAGNGYSNQPQHF.

This chain connects TRBV19 to TRBJ2-1, with 13 nucleotides matching TRBD2. After removal of 4 bases from V and 10 bases from J, the junction contained 7 bases not matched to a gene. This CDR3 contains 15 residues. In germline, CDR1 is LNHDA, CDR2 SQIVND (reference sequence). Here the CDR3 reads CASSRGLAGVREQFF. In nucleotides, the CDR3 is TGTGCCAGTAGTAGAGGACTAGCGGGAGTTCGAGAGCAGTTCTTC.

This sequence joins TRBV6-6 and TRBJ2-1, with TRBD2 identical over 11 bases. Germline CDR1 is MNHNY and CDR2 is SVGAGI (reference sequence). The CDR3 contains 16 residues. V lost 7 bases and J lost 4; bases outside the gene matches: 9. The CDR3 spells CASISIGTSGYNEQFF. For the CDR3, the DNA is TGTGCCAGCATCTCGATTGGGACTAGCGGTTACAATGAGCAGTTCTTC.

The genes are TRBV5-5 and TRBJ2-3, with 11 nucleotides matching TRBD2. V shed 2 bases and J 8 bases; nucleotides not matched to a gene: 4. The CDR3 extends over 14 amino acids. Germline V lookup: CDR1 SGHKS, CDR2 YYEKEE (reference sequence). DNA for the CDR3: TGTGCCAGCAGCTTTAGCGGGGGGGTAGGTACGCAGTATTTT. Translated, it gives CASSFSGGVGTQYF.

This clone was detected a few times. The genes are TRBV6-5 and TRBJ1-4; 7 bases line up with TRBD1. The ends lost 2 bases at V and 7 bases at J; junction bases unmatched: 4. The CDR3 runs to 14 residues. CDR1 is MNHEY, CDR2 SVGAGI, per germline. The CDR3 loop is CASSYRAGGEKLFF. The CDR3 DNA follows: TGTGCCAGCAGTTACAGGGCAGGGGGTGAAAAACTGTTTTTT.

The chain carries TRBV25-1 and TRBJ2-4, with TRBD1 identical over 10 bases. The CDR3 is made up of 15 amino acids. V dropped 5 bases and J dropped 9; count of bases not matched to a gene: 10. Germline CDR1 MGHDK, CDR2 SYGVNS. The CDR3 loop reads CASSPLTGGLGIQYF. As DNA, the CDR3 is TGTGCCAGCAGTCCCCTGACAGGGGGCCTGGGCATTCAGTACTTC.

The genes are TRBV18 and TRBJ2-5; no reliable D call. Trimming removed 2 bases at V and 2 bases at J, with 6 bases between. The CDR3 loop spans 13 amino acids. CDR1 is KGHSH, CDR2 LQKENI, per germline. CDR3 loop: CASSPLQQETQYF. The CDR3 DNA reads TGTGCCAGCTCACCATTACAGCAAGAGACCCAGTACTTC.

The chain uses TRBV10-2 and TRBJ2-5; the match to TRBD2 covers 11 bases. V gave up 6 bases and J gave up 2 bases; unmatched junction bases: 5. Germline CDR1 is WSHSY and CDR2 is SAAADI. This CDR3 contains 15 residues. This CDR3 is CASRGTSGPQETQYF. DNA of the CDR3: TGCGCCAGCAGAGGGACTAGCGGTCCTCAAGAGACCCAGTACTTC.

The chain has TRBV1 and TRBJ2-1; TRBD2, the table's D call, was not compared with the DNA. TRBV1 is given as a pseudogene. The CDR3 runs to 18 residues. CDR3 loop: CTSSHVSTSGETYNEQFF. For the CDR3, the DNA is TGCACCAGCAGCCATGTAAGTACTAGCGGGGAAACCTACAATGAGCAGTTCTTC.

V usage is TRBV6-6 and J usage is TRBJ2-1, with 8 bases matching TRBD1. The CDR3 loop spans 16 amino acids. After removal of 5 bases from V and 0 bases from J, the junction contained 6 bases not matched to a gene. The germline V gene has CDR1 MNHNY and CDR2 SVGAGI (reference sequence). For the CDR3, the DNA is TGTGCCAGCAGTGGACAGGGCTCCAGCTCCTACAATGAGCAGTTCTTC. Amino acid sequence: CASSGQGSSSYNEQFF.

The V and J genes are TRBV30 and TRBJ2-3; a possible D gene is TRBD2 (6 bases). The CDR3 length is 13 residues. Germline-derived CDR1 and CDR2 are GTSNPN and SVGIG (reference sequence). V shed 2 bases and J shed 6 bases, with 12 bases lying between them. The CDR3 loop is CAWSITSRDTQYF. CDR3 in DNA: TGTGCCTGGAGTATCACTAGCAGGGATACGCAGTATTTT.

In this sample, this clone turned up once. The chain is built from TRBV14 and TRBJ1-3; no firm D call. Germline-derived CDR1 and CDR2 are SGHDN and FVKESK. V lost 1 base and J 4 bases, leaving 5 bases between the germline ends. The CDR3 runs 13 residues. CDR3 coding DNA: TGTGCCAGCAGCCAAGCAGGAGGAAACACCATATATTTT. Its translation is CASSQAGGNTIYF. Based on the CDR3 plus reference TRBV14 and TRBJ1-3, the full variable domain is EAGVTQFPSHSVIEKGQTVTLRCDPISGHDNLYWYRRVMGKEIKFLLHFVKESKQDESGMPNNRFLAERTGGTYSTLKVQPAELEDSGVYFCASSQAGGNTIYFGEGSWLTVV.

V gene TRBV10-2 combines with J gene TRBJ1-3; possible D gene TRBD1, 5 bases. The CDR3 has 14 amino acids. From germline, CDR1 is WSHSY and CDR2 SAAADI. Trimming took off 5 bases at V and 0 bases at J, with 8 bases between the two ends. CDR3 sequence (DNA): TGCGCCAGCAGTTTGGGGGGCTCTGGAAACACCATATATTTT. Amino acid sequence: CASSLGGSGNTIYF.

The chain recombines TRBV5-1 with TRBJ1-4, with D possibly TRBD1 on 6 matching bases. Germline V gene sequence: CDR1 SGHRS, CDR2 YFSETQ. Trimming shortened V by 2 bases and J by 8 bases, and 16 bases separated the two germline ends. The CDR3 has 15 amino acids. CDR3 coding DNA: TGCGCCAGCAGCTTTGGCGGTACAGGGAACGAAAAACTGTTTTTT. This sequence encodes CASSFGGTGNEKLFF.

In this sample, this clone turned up a few times. One end of the junction does not line up with germline, which may come from a read error. The rearrangement joins TRBV7-9 to TRBJ1-6, with a possible D match to TRBD1 (6 bases). The CDR3 covers 15 residues. Per germline, CDR1 SEHNR and CDR2 FQNEAQ (reference sequence). The CDR3 sequence: CSSSQLDRGNSPLHF. The CDR3 DNA sequence: TGTTCCAGCAGCCAATTGGACAGAGGGAATTCACCCCTCCACTTT.

The chain uses TRBV10-3 and TRBJ2-7; TRBD1 aligns across 8 bases. The CDR3 has 14 amino acids. The V gene's germline CDR1 is ENHRY and CDR2 SYGVKD. Germline trimming cut 8 bases from V and 2 bases from J; bases unmatched to any gene: 8. The CDR3 DNA is TGTGCCATCGCGGGGACAGGTTCTACCTACGAGCAGTACTTC. Its translation: CAIAGTGSTYEQYF.

The chain recombines TRBV7-4 with TRBJ1-2; weak D call: TRBD1 (5 bases). The V gene lost 1 base and the J gene lost 4 bases, with 10 bases spanning the gap. CDR3 length equals 14 residues. The germline CDR1 and CDR2 sequences are SGHVT and SQSDAQ. The chain's CDR3 is CASSLETGLYGYTF. As DNA, the CDR3 is TGTGCCAGCAGCTTAGAAACAGGCCTCTATGGCTACACCTTC.

The chain carries TRBV25-1 and TRBJ1-1; D remains ambiguous. CDR1 is MGHDK, CDR2 SYGVNS, per germline. The CDR3 runs to 13 residues. V lost 7 bases and J 1 base, leaving 10 bases between the germline ends. CDR3 DNA: TGTGCCAGCACCGGTAGTGGGAACACTGAAGCTTTCTTT. Protein product: CASTGSGNTEAFF.

The V and J genes are TRBV5-4 and TRBJ1-2, with 9 bases lining up with TRBD1. J gave up 2 bases and V 4 bases, and 15 bases lay outside the gene matches. Germline CDR1 SGHNT, CDR2 YYREEE (reference sequence). The CDR3 runs 18 residues. The CDR3 here is CASSLTISGTGINYGYTF. CDR3 DNA sequence: TGTGCCAGCAGCCTCACCATATCCGGGACAGGGATAAACTATGGCTACACCTTC.

In regard to this clone: One end of the junction fails to match germline, which may point to a read error. The rearrangement uses TRBV5-4 and TRBJ1-2, with TRBD1 matching 7 bases. CDR3 length: 14 amino acids. Germline loops: CDR1 SGHNT, CDR2 YYREEE (reference sequence). In DNA, the CDR3 is TGTGCCAGCAGTGCGGAGGGGGCCGAGTATGGCTACCCCTTC. It translates to CASSAEGAEYGYPF. Drawing the rest from reference TRBV5-4 and TRBJ1-2, the complete variable domain is ETGVTQSPTHLIKTRGQQVTLRCSSQSGHNTVSWYQQALGQGPQFIFQYYREEENGRGNFPPRFSGLQFPNYSSELNVNALELDDSALYLCASSAEGAEYGYPFGSGTRLTVV.

The CDR3 nucleotides are TGTGCCAGTAGTGAACGGAGGGACCGTAACTATGGCTACACCTTC. This gives the protein CASSERRDRNYGYTF. The J gene is TRBJ1-2, the V gene TRBV19; a weak D match, TRBD1 (5 bases). Trimming left V 5 bases short and J 1 base short, with 14 bases between. Germline-derived CDR1 and CDR2 are LNHDA and SQIVND (reference sequence). The CDR3 loop spans 15 amino acids.

This clone was observed a single time. The J gene is TRBJ2-1, the V gene TRBV5-1; TRBD1 aligns across 9 bases. Trimming removed 2 bases from V and 5 bases from J; junction bases left unmatched: 11. Germline loops: CDR1 SGHRS, CDR2 YFSETQ. The CDR3 is 17 amino acids. CDR3 DNA sequence: TGCGCCAGCAGCTTCTCGATCACAGGGGGCTTGGACAATGAGCAGTTCTTC. Amino acid sequence: CASSFSITGGLDNEQFF.

The chain has TRBV15 and TRBJ2-5; TRBD2 matches 10 bases. Germline CDR1 and CDR2: LNHNV and YYDKDF (reference sequence). The CDR3 length is 16 residues. Germline trimming cut 0 bases from V and 5 bases from J; bases unmatched to any gene: 6. CDR3 bases: TGTGCCACCAGCAGAGATCGGGGTAGCGGGGGGGAGACCCAGTACTTC. As protein: CATSRDRGSGGETQYF.

J is TRBJ2-2 and V is TRBV7-8, with D tentatively TRBD1 (5 bases). This CDR3 is 19 amino acids long. CDR1 SGHVS and CDR2 FQNEAQ come from the germline V gene. The V and J ends lost 2 bases and 3 bases respectively, with 22 bases between them. The CDR3 DNA follows: TGTGCCAGCAGCTTAAGGCAGTTTCTTAAAGGGGTCGACACCGGGGAGCTGTTTTTT. Its protein product is CASSLRQFLKGVDTGELFF. Filled out from reference TRBV7-8 and TRBJ2-2, the complete variable domain reads GAGVSQSPRYKVAKRGQDVALRCDPISGHVSLFWYQQALGQGPEFLTYFQNEAQLDKSGLPSDRFFAERPEGSVSTLKIQRTQQEDSAVYLCASSLRQFLKGVDTGELFFGEGSRLTVL.

This clone was detected only once. The chain recombines TRBV30 with TRBJ2-1; TRBD1 might be the D (6 bases). The CDR3 extends over 15 amino acids. Germline V gene lookup returns CDR1 GTSNPN and CDR2 SVGIG (reference sequence). V dropped 2 bases and J dropped 3 bases, with 14 bases sitting between them. CDR3 nucleotides: TGTGCCTGGAGTTTTCAGGGGAATAGCTACAATGAGCAGTTCTTC. Amino acid sequence: CAWSFQGNSYNEQFF.

The chain combines TRBV15 with TRBJ2-6; 9 bases are shared with TRBD1. The CDR3 loop spans 21 amino acids. Per the germline V gene, CDR1 is LNHNV and CDR2 is YYDKDF (reference sequence). The J segment lost 6 bases and the V segment lost 1 base, leaving 19 bases of the junction unmatched. In nucleotides, the CDR3 is TGTGCCACCAGCAGAGTCTTTTCTCGTGTCGGGACAGGGATCCAGGCCAACGTCCTGACTTTC. Translated, it gives CATSRVFSRVGTGIQANVLTF. The full variable domain, in which reference TRBV15 and TRBJ2-6 provide the parts outside the CDR3, is DAMVIQNPRYQVTQFGKPVTLSCSQTLNHNVMYWYQQKSSQAPKLLFHYYDKDFNNEADTPDNFQSRRPNTSFCFLDIRSPGLGDTAMYLCATSRVFSRVGTGIQANVLTFGAGSRLTVL.

Notes on this clone: The same CDR3 is also encoded by other DNA sequences in this sample. V is TRBV5-1 and J is TRBJ2-3, with 12 bases fitting TRBD2. The CDR3 runs to 16 residues. The junction had 9 bases not matched to a gene; V was cut back by 2 bases and J by 8 bases. Looked up from germline, CDR1 is SGHRS and CDR2 is YFSETQ. The CDR3 reads CASSFRTSGALGTQYF. As DNA, the CDR3 is TGCGCCAGCAGCTTCAGGACTAGCGGGGCATTGGGTACGCAGTATTTT.